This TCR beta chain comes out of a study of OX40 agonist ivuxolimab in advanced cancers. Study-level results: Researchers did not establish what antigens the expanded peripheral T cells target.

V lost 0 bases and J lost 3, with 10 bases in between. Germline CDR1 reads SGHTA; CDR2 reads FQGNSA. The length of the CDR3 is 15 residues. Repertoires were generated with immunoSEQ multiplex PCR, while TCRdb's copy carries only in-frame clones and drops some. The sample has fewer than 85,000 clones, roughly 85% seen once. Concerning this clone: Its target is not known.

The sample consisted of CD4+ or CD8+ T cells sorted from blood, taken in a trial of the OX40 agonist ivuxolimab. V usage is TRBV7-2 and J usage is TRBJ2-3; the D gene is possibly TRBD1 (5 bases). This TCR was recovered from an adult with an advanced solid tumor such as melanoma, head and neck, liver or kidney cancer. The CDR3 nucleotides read TGTGCCAGCAGCTTAGCGGTCAGGGCAACAGATACGCAGTATTTT. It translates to CASSLAVRATDTQYF.